Shown below are 24 T cell receptor beta chains from a single sample sequenced in a study of lymphopenia after photon versus proton radiotherapy. The table came from immunoSEQ multiplex PCR; TCRdb's copy has only in-frame clones and leaves some out. The sample gives around 150,000 clones, 80% to 90% of which show up once; about 4.7% is in the top ten. The material was peripheral blood, obtained from a patient treated with photon-based radiotherapy. These receptor sequences come from a man between 50 and 59 years old with gastric cancer.

J is TRBJ1-2 and V is TRBV7-9, with 7 bases fitting TRBD1. The germline V gene has CDR1 SEHNR and CDR2 FQNEAQ (reference sequence). CDR3 length: 15 residues. J was trimmed by 0 bases and V by 3 bases; bases with no gene match: 4. In nucleotides, the CDR3 is TGTGCCAGCAGCTTTACCGGGACAGCTAACTATGGCTACACCTTC. Encoded protein: CASSFTGTANYGYTF. The full variable domain, rest sourced from reference TRBV7-9 and TRBJ1-2, is DTGVSQNPRHKITKRGQNVTFRCDPISEHNRLYWYRQTLGQGPEFLTYFQNEAQLEKSRLLSDRFSAERPKGSFSTLEIQRTEQGDSAMYLCASSFTGTANYGYTFGSGTRLTVV.

The chain couples TRBV7-2 to TRBJ2-5, with 12 bases identical to TRBD1. The CDR3 is 15 amino acids. V trimming: 4 bases; J trimming: 3 bases; junction bases outside the gene matches: 3. Germline lookup yields CDR1 SGHTA and CDR2 FQGNSA. CDR3 nucleotide sequence: TGTGCCAGCAGCTGGGACAGGGGGCGTGAAGAGACCCAGTACTTC. This sequence encodes CASSWDRGREETQYF. The full variable domain, with the rest looked up from reference TRBV7-2 and TRBJ2-5, is GAGVSQSPSNKVTEKGKDVELRCDPISGHTALYWYRQSLGQGLEFLIYFQGNSAPDKSGLPSDRFSAERTGGSVSTLTIQRTQQEDSAVYLCASSWDRGREETQYFGPGTRLLVL.

This sequence joins TRBV2 and TRBJ2-7; 9 bases agree with TRBD2. The V segment lost 5 bases and the J segment 1 base; nucleotides outside the gene matches: 9. Germline assignment: CDR1 SNHLY and CDR2 FYNNEI. This CDR3 spans 16 amino acids. This chain's CDR3 is CASSPFSGRSSYEQYF. The CDR3 DNA is TGTGCCAGCAGTCCCTTTAGCGGGAGATCGTCCTACGAGCAGTACTTC.

The chain couples TRBV5-4 to TRBJ1-1; D might be TRBD1 (6 bases). This CDR3 is 13 amino acids long. Germline loops: CDR1 SGHNT, CDR2 YYREEE (reference sequence). V dropped 0 bases and J dropped 7 bases, with 10 bases sitting between them. CDR3 coding DNA: TGTGCCAGCAGCTTGGGGACAGAGCTTGAAGCTTTCTTT. Encoded protein: CASSLGTELEAFF.

The chain links TRBV5-1 to TRBJ2-2, with TRBD1 as a possible D gene (6 bases). V lost 0 bases to trimming and J lost 6 bases, with 15 bases between them. This CDR3 contains 16 residues. Germline CDR1 SGHRS, CDR2 YFSETQ. The CDR3 nucleotides are TGCGCCAGCAGCTTGGGGCGGACAGTTGTGGCCGGGGAGCTGTTTTTT. Amino acids: CASSLGRTVVAGELFF. The variable domain in full, completed from reference TRBV5-1 and TRBJ2-2, reads KAGVTQTPRYLIKTRGQQVTLSCSPISGHRSVSWYQQTPGQGLQFLFEYFSETQRNKGNFPGRFSGRQFSNSRSEMNVSTLELGDSALYLCASSLGRTVVAGELFFGEGSRLTVL.

This clone appeared a single time. The CDR3 DNA is TGTGCCAGTAGTACGACTAGCGGGGCTTACAATGAGCAGTTCTTC. Translated, it gives CASSTTSGAYNEQFF. The chain recombines TRBV19 with TRBJ2-1; 11 nucleotides agree with TRBD2. Germline V gene lookup returns CDR1 LNHDA and CDR2 SQIVND (reference sequence). CDR3 length: 15 residues. V lost 4 bases, J lost 4 bases, and 3 bases stayed unmatched.

Remarks on this clone: One junction end disagrees with the germline gene, perhaps due to a read error. The chain couples TRBV28 to TRBJ2-7; 11 bases match TRBD1. Germline V CDR1 and CDR2: MDHEN, SYDVKM. The CDR3 runs 15 residues. This CDR3 reads CASSLSGTGGFEQYF. CDR3 nucleotides: TGTGCCAGCAGCTTATCCGGGACAGGGGGTTTCGAGCAGTACTTC.

The chain links TRBV10-2 to TRBJ2-5, with 9 bases aligning to TRBD1. Germline lookup yields CDR1 WSHSY and CDR2 SAAADI. The CDR3 has 15 amino acids. The V segment lost 6 bases and the J segment 4 bases; nucleotides outside the gene matches: 9. The CDR3 DNA reads as TGCGCCAGCAGCGGGGGACAGGGAATTCGAGAGACCCAGTACTTC. Translating gives CASSGGQGIRETQYF.

CDR3 sequence: CAAGLGETQYF. The CDR3 DNA reads as TGTGCCGCAGGACTGGGAGAGACCCAGTACTTC. This chain connects TRBV7-9 to TRBJ2-5, with D possibly TRBD2 on 5 matching bases. V was clipped by 11 bases and J by 4 bases, with 11 bases between them. The CDR3 has 11 residues. The germline V gene has CDR1 SEHNR and CDR2 FQNEAQ (reference sequence).

This clone came up once. The chain couples TRBV5-1 to TRBJ2-1; 10 bases match TRBD2. Germline CDR1 is SGHRS and CDR2 is YFSETQ. CDR3 length: 15 amino acids. With V trimmed by 0 bases and J by 7 bases, 4 bases remained unmatched. CDR3 in DNA: TGCGCCAGCAGCTTGGTACCAGCGGGAGGGAATGAGCAGTTCTTC. Protein sequence: CASSLVPAGGNEQFF.

This rearrangement joins TRBV9 to TRBJ1-1; no reliable D call. Germline V gives CDR1 SGDLS, CDR2 YYNGEE. The V end was cut by 4 bases, the J end by 5 bases, with 21 bases between. This CDR3 is 16 amino acids long. CDR3 sequence (DNA): TGTGCCAGCAGCCTAAGACGGAAGAGAGGCTCGACTGAAGCTTTCTTT. Its protein is CASSLRRKRGSTEAFF.

This clone was observed a handful of times. V usage is TRBV19 and J usage is TRBJ2-2, with 7 bases aligning to TRBD2. Germline assignment: CDR1 LNHDA and CDR2 SQIVND (reference sequence). V lost 5 bases and J lost 5; bases outside the gene matches: 5. The CDR3 runs to 14 residues. CDR3 in amino acids: CASSATSDTGELFF. CDR3 DNA sequence: TGTGCCAGTAGTGCAACTAGCGATACCGGGGAGCTGTTTTTT.

This chain links TRBV6-1 with TRBJ1-2; D remains ambiguous. The CDR3 runs to 14 residues. V lost 10 bases and J lost 0, with 15 bases in between. In germline, CDR1 is MNHNS, CDR2 SASEGT. The CDR3 loop is CATPPVRANYGYTF. The DNA of the CDR3 is TGTGCCACCCCCCCGGTTAGGGCTAACTATGGCTACACCTTC.

CDR3 amino acids: CASSLGGSNEKLFF. The CDR3 nucleotides are TGTGCCAGCAGTTTAGGGGGATCTAATGAAAAACTGTTTTTT. The gene calls are TRBV28 and TRBJ1-4; D may be TRBD1 (5 bases). Looked up from germline, CDR1 is MDHEN and CDR2 is SYDVKM. CDR3 size: 14 residues. Trimming shortened V by 2 bases and J by 3 bases, and 7 bases separated the two germline ends.

V usage is TRBV15 and J usage is TRBJ2-5; D unresolved. The germline CDR1 and CDR2 sequences are LNHNV and YYDKDF (reference sequence). Deletions cut 0 bases from V and 6 bases from J, with 14 bases between. The CDR3 spans 15 residues. The DNA of the CDR3 is TGTGCCACCAGCAGAGACTTTTCCGGCGGAAAGACCCAGTACTTC. Its translation is CATSRDFSGGKTQYF.

The V call is TRBV18, the J call TRBJ1-1; 10 nucleotides match TRBD1. CDR3 length: 17 residues. Germline V gene data show CDR1 as KGHSH and CDR2 as LQKENI. Trimming removed 3 bases from V and 4 bases from J; junction bases left unmatched: 11. In nucleotides, the CDR3 is TGTGCCAGCTCACCCGGAGGCGACAGGGGGCGCGGCACTGAAGCTTTCTTT. It codes for CASSPGGDRGRGTEAFF.

The chain links TRBV7-9 to TRBJ1-1; 7 nucleotides line up with TRBD1. The CDR3 loop spans 15 amino acids. Germline loops: CDR1 SEHNR, CDR2 FQNEAQ (reference sequence). Losses at the gene ends were 5 bases for V and 0 bases for J; bases not matched to a gene: 6. This chain's CDR3 is CASSPLGTVNTEAFF. In DNA, the CDR3 is TGTGCCAGCAGCCCCTTGGGGACAGTGAACACTGAAGCTTTCTTT.

This chain links TRBV5-1 with TRBJ2-4; D might be TRBD1 or TRBD2, each matching 5 bases. V was trimmed by 4 bases and J by 5 bases, leaving 7 bases between them. The CDR3 has 12 amino acids. Germline V CDR1 and CDR2: SGHRS, YFSETQ. CDR3 loop: CASSTGQNIQYF. The CDR3 DNA reads as TGCGCCAGCAGCACGGGGCAAAACATTCAGTACTTC.

The chain employs TRBV28 and TRBJ2-7; D tentatively reads TRBD1 or TRBD2 (5 bases each). The germline V gene encodes CDR1 MDHEN and CDR2 SYDVKM. CDR3 length: 13 amino acids. Trimming removed 2 bases at V and 3 bases at J, with 8 bases between. The CDR3, as DNA: TGTGCCAGCAGTTTACGGGGCAGCTACGAGCAGTACTTC. This codes for CASSLRGSYEQYF.

This sequence joins TRBV5-4 and TRBJ1-1; the D is unclear. Germline CDR1 reads SGHNT; CDR2 reads YYREEE (reference sequence). The CDR3 is made up of 13 amino acids. V was clipped by 4 bases and J by 4 bases, with 11 bases between them. This CDR3 is CASSPSLRTEAFF. The CDR3 nucleotides are TGTGCCAGCAGCCCGAGCTTACGCACTGAAGCTTTCTTT.

This rearrangement joins TRBV5-5 to TRBJ2-1, with TRBD2 identical over 10 bases. The V and J ends lost 2 bases and 3 bases, in that order; junction bases with no gene match: 2. The CDR3 has 15 residues. Germline V gene data show CDR1 as SGHKS and CDR2 as YYEKEE (reference sequence). The CDR3 DNA reads TGTGCCAGCAGCTTACTAGCGGGGAACTACAATGAGCAGTTCTTC. It codes for CASSLLAGNYNEQFF. Combining the CDR3 with reference TRBV5-5 and TRBJ2-1 gives the whole variable domain DAGVTQSPTHLIKTRGQQVTLRCSPISGHKSVSWYQQVLGQGPQFIFQYYEKEERGRGNFPDRFSARQFPNYSSELNVNALLLGDSALYLCASSLLAGNYNEQFFGPGTRLTVL.

V is TRBV15 and J is TRBJ2-1; D not resolved. CDR1 and CDR2 (germline): LNHNV, YYDKDF (reference sequence). The CDR3 extends over 14 amino acids. Trimming removed 3 bases at V and 3 bases at J, with 9 bases between. The CDR3 DNA is TGTGCCACCAGCAGCCACCCCATCTACAATGAGCAGTTCTTC. It encodes CATSSHPIYNEQFF.

The V call is TRBV6-5, the J call TRBJ1-3; 7 nucleotides align to TRBD1. Looked up from germline, CDR1 is MNHEY and CDR2 is SVGAGI. CDR3 length: 13 amino acids. V was pared by 6 bases and J by 4 bases, with 3 bases of the junction left unmatched. The CDR3 DNA reads as TGTGCCAGCAGCGACAGGGCAGGAAACACCATATATTTT. Its protein is CASSDRAGNTIYF.

This chain connects TRBV5-6 to TRBJ2-2, with unresolved D. The germline V and J ends were trimmed by 5 bases and 4 bases, with 6 bases remaining between them. Per the germline V gene, CDR1 is SGHDT and CDR2 is YYEEEE. The CDR3 extends over 12 amino acids. DNA for the CDR3: TGTGCCAGCAGTCATAGCACCGGGGAGCTGTTTTTT. Its protein product is CASSHSTGELFF.